The rows below give T cell receptor beta chains drawn from one sample of a study of blood T cell repertoires in COVID-19. The assay was immunoSEQ multiplex PCR, and TCRdb's table has in-frame clones only and misses some. The table includes about 310,000 clones, approximately 88% detected once. The sequenced material came from PBMCs or T cells enriched from blood (not recorded which). The receptors originated from a man aged 60 to 75 who had recovered from COVID-19. The CDR3 runs from the conserved cysteine through the conserved F or W. A D gene is named only where the DNA matches it firmly. A clone size is listed for some rows: how often the clone was seen (once, few, many), or a class if it is expanded.

>TRBV3-1/TRBV3-2|16|once|TRBD1|TRBJ2-3
CASSQALDRETDTQYF
TGTGCCAGCAGCCAAGCTCTAGACAGGGAGACAGATACGCAGTATTTT
>TRBV7-2|14|-|-|TRBJ1-4
CASSLGGGNEKLFF
TGTGCCAGCAGCTTAGGTGGGGGGAATGAAAAACTGTTTTTT
>TRBV28|14|-|-|TRBJ2-1
CASRQGGRYNEQFF
TGTGCCAGCAGGCAGGGGGGTCGTTACAATGAGCAGTTCTTC
>TRBV5-1|18|-|TRBD1|TRBJ2-3
CASSRLVGTGQGKDTQYF
TGCGCCAGCAGCCGATTGGTGGGAACTGGACAGGGCAAAGATACGCAGTATTTT
>TRBV11-1|14|-|TRBD2|TRBJ2-1
CASSFRLAVDEQFF
TGTGCCAGCAGCTTTCGACTAGCAGTCGATGAGCAGTTCTTC
>TRBV10-3|16|few|TRBD2|TRBJ2-2
CAIGTLAGGDTGELFF
TGTGCCATCGGCACTTTGGCGGGAGGGGACACCGGGGAGCTGTTTTTT
>TRBV7-9|14|-|TRBD1|TRBJ2-5
CASSFGQGQETQYF
TGTGCCAGCAGCTTCGGACAGGGCCAAGAGACCCAGTACTTC
>TRBV11-3|15|-|-|TRBJ2-3
CASSLSGGDTDTQYF
TGTGCCAGCAGCTTATCGGGCGGGGACACAGATACGCAGTATTTT
>TRBV7-3|16|once|TRBD1|TRBJ2-3
CASSPGQGGGTDTQYF
TGTGCCAGCAGCCCCGGACAGGGGGGCGGCACAGATACGCAGTATTTT
>TRBV7-3|18|-|TRBD2|TRBJ2-7
CASSAARTSGSTSYEQYF
TGTGCCAGCAGCGCCGCACGGACTAGCGGGAGTACCTCCTACGAGCAGTACTTC
>TRBV29-1|13|once|TRBD1|TRBJ1-3
CSGTGQEGNTIYF
TGCAGCGGGACGGGACAGGAGGGAAACACCATATATTTT
>TRBV19|20|-|-|TRBJ1-5
CASSIDLGGAWVYSNQPQHF
TGTGCCAGTAGTATAGACCTCGGAGGGGCCTGGGTCTATAGCAATCAGCCCCAGCATTTT
>TRBV5-1|16|-|-|TRBJ2-3
CASSIGTSYSTDTQYF
TGCGCCAGCAGCATAGGGACATCTTATAGCACAGATACGCAGTATTTT
>TRBV9|17|-|TRBD2|TRBJ2-1
CASSDARPSGLYNEQFF
TGTGCCAGCAGCGATGCACGCCCTAGCGGACTCTACAATGAGCAGTTCTTC
>TRBV10-3|15|once|TRBD1|TRBJ1-5
CAISDPGGNNQPQHF
TGTGCCATCAGTGACCCAGGGGGCAACAATCAGCCCCAGCATTTT
>TRBV9|13|-|-|TRBJ2-1
CASSGAFWNEQFF
TGTGCCAGCAGCGGGGCCTTTTGGAATGAGCAGTTCTTC
>TRBV15|13|-|-|TRBJ2-7
CATSRAPFYEQYF
TGTGCCACCAGCAGAGCCCCTTTCTACGAGCAGTACTTC